Below, 17 T cell receptor beta chains from the same sample are listed, as sequenced in a study of regulatory T cells in long-lasting Graves disease. Documented time point: newly diagnosed GD, antithyroid drugs for less than 3 months. RNA isolated from PBMCs was used to make the TCR library. Combining iRepertoire HTBI primers with Arm-PCR of CDR3 regions, the authors built TCR beta libraries. TCRdb used MiXCR to reprocess the multiplex PCR reads, holding one entry per CDR3 protein. Here the sample spans 250,000 to 400,000 distinct CDR3 sequences, over 15% being singletons. The specimen was peripheral blood mononuclear cells (PBMCs), collected at new diagnosis, from a patient treated with antithyroid drugs. The source is a female donor with Graves disease.

There are many counts of this clonotype. V and J are TRBV5-1 and TRBJ2-3; D is unresolved. The CDR3 length is 15 residues. Germline values: CDR1 SGHRS, CDR2 YFSETQ. V lost 5 bases, J lost 2 bases, and 15 bases lay in between. The CDR3: CASRSGHTTTDTQYF. CDR3 bases: TGCGCCAGCAGATCGGGCCATACCACCACAGATACGCAGTATTTT.

This clonotype was picked up many times. The gene calls are TRBV5-1 and TRBJ1-6, with D unresolved. CDR1 and CDR2 (germline): SGHRS, YFSETQ. CDR3 size: 14 residues. The V and J ends lost 2 bases and 8 bases respectively, with 11 bases between them. The CDR3 DNA reads as TGCGCCAGCAGCTTTGAGACACAGCATTCACCCCTCCACTTT. This gives the protein CASSFETQHSPLHF.

To note about this clonotype: An end of the junction differs from the germline gene, which may be a read error. Written as DNA, the CDR3 is TGCAGTGCTTGGGACAGGTGGAGGACCTATGGCTCCACCTTC. It is translated as CSAWDRWRTYGSTF. The V call is TRBV20-1, the J call TRBJ1-2; TRBD1 matches at 8 bases. Per the germline V gene, CDR1 is DFQATT and CDR2 is SNEGSKA (reference sequence). This CDR3 has 14 amino acids.

This clonotype was found a few times. This chain uses TRBV7-9 with TRBJ2-7; 11 positions agree with TRBD2. V lost 5 bases, J lost 3 bases, and 15 bases stayed unmatched. Per germline, CDR1 SEHNR and CDR2 FQNEAQ (reference sequence). The CDR3 sequence is 18 residues long. CDR3 DNA sequence: TGTGCCAGCAGCCCCCCAGATTGGGGACTAGCGGAGCTCTACGAGCAGTACTTC. This codes for CASSPPDWGLAELYEQYF.

V gene TRBV27 combines with J gene TRBJ2-3; D unclear. The CDR3 contains 14 residues. V dropped 2 bases and J dropped 4 bases, with 10 bases sitting between them. Looked up from germline, CDR1 is MNHEY and CDR2 is SMNVEV (reference sequence). DNA of the CDR3: TGTGCCAGCAGTTTAACAAAGGTCCCAGATACGCAGTATTTT. As protein: CASSLTKVPDTQYF.

This clonotype was found a few times. The junction departs from germline at one end; a sequencing error may be responsible. The CDR3 loop is CASSQGWGPRGSGNTIYF. The DNA for the CDR3 is TGTGCCAGCAGCCAAGGGTGGGGCCCTCGGGGCTCTGGAAACACCATATATTTT. V usage is TRBV4-1 and J usage is TRBJ1-3, with D possibly being TRBD1 (5 bases). Germline lookup yields CDR1 MGHRA and CDR2 YSYEKL. The CDR3 consists of 18 residues.

This clonotype showed up just a few times. This probably arose from a read error, given a far larger clone one base away. The rearrangement joins TRBV11-3 to TRBJ2-2; 7 bases fit TRBD2. CDR1 and CDR2 from the germline V gene are SGHNT and YENEEA. CDR3 length: 15 amino acids. CDR3 sequence reads: CASSLRRAGTGELVF. The CDR3, as DNA: TGTGCCAGCAGCTTAAGGAGAGCGGGAACCGGGGAGCTGGTTTTT.

V is TRBV15 and J is TRBJ2-3; TRBD2 matches at 11 bases. The CDR3 is made up of 16 amino acids. V lost 2 bases to trimming and J lost 5 bases; unmatched junction nucleotides: 6. Per the germline V gene, CDR1 is LNHNV and CDR2 is YYDKDF (reference sequence). CDR3 loop: CATSRPLAGGRDTQYF. The DNA for the CDR3 is TGTGCCACCAGCAGACCCCTAGCGGGAGGTCGAGATACGCAGTATTTT.

This sequence joins TRBV5-1 and TRBJ2-2; 8 bases line up with TRBD2. Per the germline V gene, CDR1 is SGHRS and CDR2 is YFSETQ. This CDR3 has 16 residues. V dropped 4 bases and J dropped 4; count of bases not matched to a gene: 9. The CDR3 region has the DNA TGCGCCAGCAGCCTTCGGGCGGGAGGACCCACCGGGGAGCTGTTTTTT. The encoded protein is CASSLRAGGPTGELFF.

This clonotype appeared many times. The J gene is TRBJ2-7, the V gene TRBV15, with 10 bases fitting TRBD2. V dropped 6 bases and J dropped 2; count of bases not matched to a gene: 4. The CDR3 has 14 amino acids. Germline assignment: CDR1 LNHNV and CDR2 YYDKDF (reference sequence). The CDR3 spells CATRASGGPYEQYF. CDR3 DNA sequence: TGTGCCACCAGAGCTAGCGGGGGTCCCTACGAGCAGTACTTC.

There are many counts of this clonotype. This rearrangement joins TRBV11-1 to TRBJ2-5; perhaps TRBD2 as D (7 bases). The CDR3 runs 13 residues. Deletions cut 5 bases from V and 6 bases from J, with 13 bases between. Per the germline V gene, CDR1 is SGHAT and CDR2 is FQDESV (reference sequence). CDR3 bases: TGTGCCAGCAGCGGCGGGGGCGGAAAGACCCAGTACTTC. As protein: CASSGGGGKTQYF.

There are a few counts of this clonotype. The chain couples TRBV20-1 to TRBJ2-2; D might be TRBD2 (6 bases). Germline V CDR1 and CDR2: DFQATT, SNEGSKA (reference sequence). The CDR3 runs to 10 residues. The ends were cut back, 7 bases at V and 14 bases at J, with 14 bases in the middle. CDR3: CSVRDGGLFF. Here the CDR3 DNA reads TGCAGTGTCCGGGACGGGGGACTGTTTTTT.

This clonotype was counted many times. The chain links TRBV3-1 to TRBJ1-2; D uncertain. Trimming shortened V by 3 bases and J by 8 bases, and 16 bases separated the two germline ends. The CDR3 length is 14 residues. Germline V gene lookup returns CDR1 LGHDT and CDR2 YNNKEL (reference sequence). The chain's CDR3 is CASSQEEASIGYTF. CDR3 DNA: TGTGCCAGCAGCCAGGAGGAAGCCTCTATAGGCTACACCTTC.

The table lists this clonotype with many counts. The chain is built from TRBV24-1 and TRBJ2-1; D is unresolved. Germline values: CDR1 KGHDR, CDR2 SFDVKD. Trimming stripped 0 bases from V and 5 bases from J, with 1 base between. The CDR3 contains 12 residues. The CDR3 DNA follows: TGTGCCACCAGTGATTTGGACAATGAGCAGTTCTTC. It specifies CATSDLDNEQFF.

At least ten counts were recorded for this clonotype. The gene calls are TRBV6-5 and TRBJ2-1, with 7 bases identical to TRBD2. Unmatched junction bases numbered 7, after V lost 0 bases and J lost 2 bases. Germline V lookup: CDR1 MNHEY, CDR2 SVGAGI. The CDR3 sequence is 17 residues long. The CDR3: CASSYSGSGTAYNEQFF. The CDR3 DNA is TGTGCCAGCAGTTACTCGGGGAGCGGGACGGCCTACAATGAGCAGTTCTTC.

This clonotype was seen many times. V and J are TRBV2 and TRBJ2-1; D call uncertain. The CDR3 has 13 residues. Trimming shortened V by 1 base and J by 8 bases, and 9 bases separated the two germline ends. CDR1 and CDR2 (germline): SNHLY, FYNNEI. The CDR3 spells CASSEGYRDEQFF. The CDR3 DNA follows: TGTGCCAGCAGTGAAGGGTATAGGGATGAGCAGTTCTTC.

This clonotype came up a few times. The gene calls are TRBV6-4 and TRBJ2-7; a weak D match, TRBD1 (6 bases). Trimming pared 2 bases from V and 2 bases from J, leaving 19 bases between. The germline V gene has CDR1 MRHNA and CDR2 SNTAGT. CDR3 size: 17 residues. The CDR3 protein is CASSDPHLTGLPYEQYF. Written as DNA, the CDR3 is TGTGCCAGCAGTGACCCTCATTTGACAGGATTACCCTACGAGCAGTACTTC.